Below, 21 T cell receptor beta chains from the same sample are listed, as sequenced in a study of T cell responses to AZD1222 COVID-19 vaccine. Repertoires were generated with immunoSEQ multiplex PCR, while TCRdb's copy carries only in-frame clones and drops some. The sample includes some 180,000 clones, about 89% of them seen just once. The sample in question was peripheral blood, obtained 28 days after the second AZD1222 dose. The origin of the receptors is an adult who received the AZD1222 COVID-19 vaccine.

The chain uses TRBV5-4 and TRBJ2-5; 10 positions match TRBD1. V dropped 0 bases and J dropped 5; count of bases not matched to a gene: 7. This CDR3 is 16 amino acids long. CDR1 and CDR2 from the germline V gene are SGHNT and YYREEE (reference sequence). The CDR3 DNA sequence: TGTGCCAGCAGCTTGGCCGGGACAGGGGTAGAGGAGACCCAGTACTTC. Translation gives CASSLAGTGVEETQYF. The variable domain in full, with the rest retrieved from reference TRBV5-4 and TRBJ2-5, is ETGVTQSPTHLIKTRGQQVTLRCSSQSGHNTVSWYQQALGQGPQFIFQYYREEENGRGNFPPRFSGLQFPNYSSELNVNALELDDSALYLCASSLAGTGVEETQYFGPGTRLLVL.

This chain joins TRBV5-1 and TRBJ1-6; D is undetermined. CDR1 and CDR2 from the germline V gene are SGHRS and YFSETQ. Trimming removed 1 base at V and 8 bases at J, with 19 bases between. CDR3 length equals 17 residues. The CDR3 coding sequence is TGCGCCAGCAGCTTGAAGCCAAAAGGACTGGCGGATTCACCCCTCCACTTT. Its translation: CASSLKPKGLADSPLHF.

The chain couples TRBV3-1 (or the pseudogene TRBV3-2) to TRBJ1-3; D is undetermined. CDR1 LGHDT and CDR2 YNNKEL come from the germline V gene (reference sequence). This CDR3 is 16 amino acids long. V lost 4 bases and J 0 bases, leaving 13 bases between the germline ends. The CDR3 reads CASSRTRTLSGNTIYF. DNA for the CDR3: TGTGCCAGCAGCCGCACAAGGACCCTCTCTGGAAACACCATATATTTT.

The rearrangement joins TRBV4-2 to TRBJ1-6, with TRBD1 identical over 7 bases. CDR3 length: 16 residues. Per germline, CDR1 LGHNA and CDR2 YNFKEQ. Germline trimming cut 0 bases from V and 7 bases from J; bases unmatched to any gene: 6. The CDR3 protein is CASSQDQRQGNSPLHF. The DNA of the CDR3 is TGTGCCAGCAGCCAAGACCAACGACAGGGAAATTCACCCCTCCACTTT.

This rearrangement joins TRBV2 to TRBJ2-1, with 7 positions matching TRBD1. The germline V gene has CDR1 SNHLY and CDR2 FYNNEI. V gave up 4 bases and J gave up 9 bases; unmatched junction bases: 9. The length of the CDR3 is 14 residues. CDR3 protein: CASSAGQLRGEQFF. For the CDR3, the DNA is TGTGCCAGCAGTGCGGGACAGCTAAGGGGTGAGCAGTTCTTC.

The V gene is TRBV4-1, the J gene TRBJ2-1, with D perhaps matching TRBD1 or TRBD2 (5 bases each). V was cut by 1 base and J by 10 bases, with 17 bases left in between. Germline lookup yields CDR1 MGHRA and CDR2 YSYEKL. This CDR3 is built from 15 residues. The chain's CDR3 is CASSQATAGTAEQFF. The CDR3 DNA reads TGCGCCAGCAGCCAAGCTACCGCCGGGACCGCCGAGCAGTTCTTC.

Note on this clone: Other DNA variants within this sample encode the same CDR3. The rearrangement joins TRBV5-1 to TRBJ2-2; no clear D gene. CDR1 is SGHRS and CDR2 is YFSETQ in the germline V gene. Deletions cut 0 bases from V and 6 bases from J, with 9 bases between. The CDR3 is 14 residues long. The CDR3 spells CASSLAGVPGELFF. The CDR3 nucleotides are TGCGCCAGCAGCTTGGCTGGAGTTCCCGGGGAGCTGTTTTTT.

The count of this clone is one. The chain has TRBV2 and TRBJ2-7, with 8 nucleotides matching TRBD1. V shed 8 bases and J 4 bases; nucleotides not matched to a gene: 1. The CDR3 spans 11 residues. Germline CDR1 SNHLY, CDR2 FYNNEI. CDR3: CASGQGYEQYF. The CDR3 bases are TGTGCCAGCGGACAGGGATACGAGCAGTACTTC.

This chain connects TRBV28 to TRBJ1-1; TRBD1 is a possible D gene (6 bases). The germline V and J ends were trimmed by 5 bases and 5 bases, with 18 bases remaining between them. Germline assignment: CDR1 MDHEN and CDR2 SYDVKM. The CDR3 sequence is 15 residues long. CDR3 DNA sequence: TGTGCCAGCAGTGTTGGGGGCGGGGGCTGGACTGAAGCTTTCTTT. Translation: CASSVGGGGWTEAFF.

In regard to this clone: One junction end disagrees with the germline gene, perhaps due to a read error. The chain has TRBV7-9 and TRBJ2-1; D call uncertain. This CDR3 has 17 residues. Germline V gives CDR1 SEHNR, CDR2 FQNEAQ (reference sequence). CDR3 coding DNA: TGTGCCAGCACCTTAGGATTCGGTGGGCAGAACTACAATGAGCAGTTCTTC. Its protein product is CASTLGFGGQNYNEQFF.

The chain recombines TRBV19 with TRBJ1-1, with a possible D match to TRBD1 (5 bases). V was trimmed by 6 bases and J by 5 bases, leaving 19 bases between them. The CDR3 consists of 15 residues. Germline lookup yields CDR1 LNHDA and CDR2 SQIVND (reference sequence). CDR3 DNA sequence: TGTGCCAGTAGCGAGGACAACTCCGGTGGTACTGAAGCTTTCTTT. Translated, it gives CASSEDNSGGTEAFF.

CDR3 sequence: CARSFSEDTVTEAFF. CDR3 nucleotides: TGTGCCAGAAGCTTTTCCGAGGACACTGTCACTGAAGCTTTCTTT. The J gene is TRBJ1-1, the V gene TRBV5-3, with D perhaps matching TRBD1 (5 bases). TRBV5-3 is annotated as an ORF whose role is uncertain. V dropped 2 bases and J dropped 4 bases, with 15 bases sitting between them. CDR3 size: 15 residues.

A few counts support this clone. The genes are TRBV6-2 or TRBV6-3 and TRBJ2-1; D may be TRBD2 (6 bases). The V end lost 3 bases, the J end lost 4 bases, and 10 bases lay between the germline ends. Germline assignment: CDR1 MNHEY and CDR2 SVGEGT. The CDR3 loop spans 14 amino acids. CDR3 protein: CASSYLGGYNEQFF. CDR3 sequence (DNA): TGTGCCAGCAGTTATTTGGGGGGTTACAATGAGCAGTTCTTC.

V usage is TRBV2 and J usage is TRBJ2-5; 11 bases are a match to TRBD1. CDR3 length equals 14 residues. Germline V gene sequence: CDR1 SNHLY, CDR2 FYNNEI. With 6 bases clipped from V and 4 bases from J, the junction kept 4 bases outside the gene matches. CDR3 DNA sequence: TGTGCCAGCAGCGGACAGGGGGCCTCAGAGACCCAGTACTTC. Translated: CASSGQGASETQYF.

The chain links TRBV12-3 or TRBV12-4 to TRBJ2-1; possibly TRBD2 for D (6 bases). V lost 3 bases, J lost 16 bases, and 13 bases lay in between. The CDR3 consists of 11 residues. CDR3 loop: CASSLGRPYFF. The DNA for the CDR3 is TGTGCCAGCAGTTTGGGGAGGCCGTATTTCTTC.

V usage is TRBV7-2 and J usage is TRBJ2-7; 7 nucleotides match TRBD2. Germline CDR1 is SGHTA and CDR2 is FQGNSA. The CDR3 is 16 residues long. Unmatched junction bases numbered 13, after V lost 1 base and J lost 7 bases. The CDR3 sequence is CASSLDRSGAAWEQYF. CDR3 sequence (DNA): TGTGCCAGCAGCTTAGACCGCAGCGGGGCGGCTTGGGAGCAGTACTTC.

This chain links TRBV29-1 with TRBJ2-1; D not resolved. The CDR3 is made up of 15 amino acids. Germline V lookup: CDR1 SQVTM, CDR2 ANQGSEA. The V end lost 7 bases, the J end lost 4 bases, and 20 bases lay between the germline ends. The DNA of the CDR3 is TGCAGCGGTCGAAGGTCTAGTGTAGGGTACAATGAGCAGTTCTTC. This gives the protein CSGRRSSVGYNEQFF.

The chain's CDR3 is CASSLLAGPNYEQYF. The CDR3 DNA sequence: TGTGCCAGCAGTCTCCTAGCGGGACCGAACTACGAGCAGTACTTC. The chain is built from TRBV27 and TRBJ2-7; 9 bases are shared with TRBD2. The CDR3 runs to 15 residues. Trimming cost V 5 bases and J 3 bases; bases outside gene matches: 8. Germline V CDR1 and CDR2: MNHEY, SMNVEV (reference sequence).

The V and J genes are TRBV19 and TRBJ2-7, with TRBD1 matching 11 bases. The J segment lost 1 base and the V segment lost 4 bases, leaving 9 bases of the junction unmatched. CDR3 length: 17 amino acids. Germline V CDR1 and CDR2: LNHDA, SQIVND (reference sequence). The CDR3 DNA is TGTGCCAGTAGTAGACACCGGGACAGGGGGTTTTCCTACGAGCAGTACTTC. This codes for CASSRHRDRGFSYEQYF.

This clone appeared once. The gene calls are TRBV11-1 and TRBJ2-7; the D is unclear. Trimming took off 1 base at V and 0 bases at J, with 7 bases between the two ends. The CDR3 consists of 14 residues. Germline V gene data show CDR1 as SGHAT and CDR2 as FQDESV (reference sequence). CDR3 loop: CASSLGSPSYEQYF. CDR3 sequence (DNA): TGTGCCAGCAGCTTAGGGTCACCCTCCTACGAGCAGTACTTC.

The V and J genes are TRBV5-1 and TRBJ2-7; possibly TRBD1 or TRBD2 for D (6 bases each). In germline, CDR1 is SGHRS, CDR2 YFSETQ. V was pared by 5 bases and J by 6 bases, with 24 bases between. The CDR3 sequence is 16 residues long. The CDR3 loop is CASSYDPGGAIREQYF. CDR3 bases: TGCGCCAGCAGTTACGACCCCGGGGGCGCAATACGCGAGCAGTACTTC.